This T cell receptor (beta chain) was sequenced in a study of cytomegalovirus exposure and HLA in healthy donors. To note about this clone: Its antigen is not known.

Whereas donors were nominally healthy upon sampling, unrecorded immune exposures were probable. Study results and caveats: Listed as cytomegalovirus-associated were over 150 TCR beta chains. The later analysis indicated that the majority of CMV-associated TCR beta chains appeared HLA-restricted.

Vbeta (60) and Jbeta (13) primers were used in the PCR. Authors' processing steps: In a later analysis, 80 million or so unique TCR beta chains included roughly 11 million shared by two or more donors. Only in-frame clones appear in the TCRdb table, and some are missing; sequencing was by immunoSEQ multiplex PCR. From that table come the V and J calls and clone size; the DNA was used to work out D and trimming. The repertoire consists of 150,000 to 200,000 clones, with roughly 88% occurring once and the leading ten covering approximately 8.5%. The V gene's germline CDR1 is MNHEY and CDR2 SVGAGI. The germline V and J ends were trimmed by 6 bases and 9 bases, with 12 bases remaining between them. There are 13 residues in the CDR3.

Material for sequencing was PBMCs. This sequence originates from a man aged 18 to 30 in good health and CMV-seropositive. The chain uses TRBV6-5 and TRBJ1-6; weak D call: TRBD1 (5 bases). In DNA, the CDR3 is TGTGCCAGCAGGGCCGATGGGGCTTCACCCCTCCACTTT. Protein sequence: CASRADGASPLHF.